The rows below give T cell receptor beta chains drawn from one sample of a study of vaccination and CD4 T cells after COVID-19. Their cognate antigens are unknown. TCRdb used MiXCR to reprocess the PCR reads, holding one entry per CDR3 protein. The sample includes roughly 12,000 distinct CDR3 sequences, roughly 50% of them seen just once. The specimen was CD4+ T cells from blood, cultured in vitro. The source of these receptors is a human donor who had recovered from COVID-19. CDR3s leave out the opening cysteine and the closing phenylalanine or tryptophan.

V: TRBV19
CDR3: ASSRQTSSYEQY

V: TRBV6-1
CDR3: ASRAYSNQPQH

V: TRBV6-1
CDR3: ASSEQTGRTYEQY

V: TRBV20-1
CDR3: SASPISGFSSYEQY

V: TRBV20-1
CDR3: SASSNTVHEQY

V: TRBV20-1
CDR3: SAPTGGSTGELF

V: TRBV6-5
CDR3: ASSYSEMRSSYTIY

V: TRBV2
CDR3: ASSSTGKSGSIGELF

V: TRBV10-3
CDR3: AISNDSEGEAF

V: TRBV19
CDR3: ASSETGRGQPQH

V: TRBV15
CDR3: ATSRDPGGGQPQH

V: TRBV6-5
CDR3: ASSWDDLGNQPQH

V: TRBV7-2
CDR3: ASSLGGGARSFTEAF

V: TRBV24-1
CDR3: ATRQTLCGNTIY

V: TRBV24-1
CDR3: ATSAGSTGELF

V: TRBV29-1
CDR3: SVERDREDGYT